This entry describes one TCR beta chain. Its antigen is as yet unknown. This entry comes from a study of T-cell reconstitution after alpha-beta-depleted transplantation in children. A TCRbeta library incorporating unique molecular identifiers was prepared. MiXCR, applied by TCRdb to the PCR reads, yields one record per CDR3 protein. The table has 500,000 to 650,000 distinct CDR3 sequences, approximately 10% seen once; the top ten hold 12% to 15%. General study points: Expanded graft clones, several hundred of them, were reportedly the source of alpha-beta T cells about two months after transplant.

Germline lookup yields CDR1 SGDLS and CDR2 YYNGEE. Trimming removed 4 bases from V and 4 bases from J; junction bases left unmatched: 10. The CDR3 has 15 residues. The chain carries TRBV9 and TRBJ2-5; 7 nucleotides align to TRBD1. The TCR comes from a female patient aged 2-10 years who had a stem cell transplant for aplastic anemia, so the T cells may come from the graft donor. The specimen comprised PBMCs, mostly from graft donor cells, sampled 180 days after TCRalphabeta/CD19-depleted stem cell transplant. CDR3: CASSLLSAGGETQYF. The CDR3 DNA sequence: TGTGCCAGCAGCTTACTTTCGGCAGGGGGAGAGACCCAGTACTTC.